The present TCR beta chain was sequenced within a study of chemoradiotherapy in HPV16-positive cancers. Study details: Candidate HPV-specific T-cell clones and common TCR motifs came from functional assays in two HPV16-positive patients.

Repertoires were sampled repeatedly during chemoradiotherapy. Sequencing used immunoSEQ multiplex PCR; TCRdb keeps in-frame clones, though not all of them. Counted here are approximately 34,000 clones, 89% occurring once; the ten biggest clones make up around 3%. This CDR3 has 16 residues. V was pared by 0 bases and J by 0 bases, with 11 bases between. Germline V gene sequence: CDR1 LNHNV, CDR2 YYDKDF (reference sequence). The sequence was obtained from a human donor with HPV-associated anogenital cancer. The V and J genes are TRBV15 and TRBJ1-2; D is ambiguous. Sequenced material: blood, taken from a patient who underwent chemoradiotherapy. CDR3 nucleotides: TGTGCCACCAGCAGAGATATAAGCGCAGCTAACTATGGCTACACCTTC. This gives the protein CATSRDISAANYGYTF.